This is a list of T cell receptor beta chains from one sample in a study of T cell repertoires in ileal Crohn's disease. Clones were sequenced by immunoSEQ multiplex PCR, and TCRdb holds only the in-frame ones, with some missing. The data show approximately 13,000 clones, 87% seen once. The specimen was ileal tissue. The receptors shown here come from an adult with Crohn's disease. CDR3s include the opening cysteine and the closing phenylalanine or tryptophan. The order of the fields is D gene, J gene, V gene, clone size, CDR3 protein, CDR3 DNA. A D gene is named only where the DNA matches it firmly. Rows may omit the clone size; those that give it use once, few, many or a size class.

>.|TRBJ2-3|TRBV20-1|.
CSGQSTDTQYF
TGCAGTGGTCAAAGCACAGATACGCAGTATTTT
>.|TRBJ1-3|TRBV19|.
CASSPNDSSGNTIYF
TGTGCCAGTAGTCCAAACGACAGCTCTGGAAACACCATATATTTT
>TRBD1|TRBJ1-5|TRBV16|.
CASSPANRGRQPQHF
TGTGCCAGCAGCCCCGCGAACAGGGGCCGACAGCCCCAGCATTTT
>TRBD2|TRBJ2-1|TRBV29-1|once
CSATGLAGSSYNEQFF
TGCAGCGCCACGGGACTAGCGGGAAGCTCCTACAATGAGCAGTTCTTC
>.|TRBJ1-5|TRBV4-1|.
CASSQVQTSNQPQHF
TGCGCCAGCAGCCAAGTACAGACAAGTAATCAGCCCCAGCATTTT
>.|TRBJ1-6|TRBV19|.
CASSPRTAYNSPLHF
TGTGCCAGTAGCCCCCGGACAGCGTATAATTCACCCCTCCACTTT
>.|TRBJ2-7|TRBV15|few
CATSRPLTGIPFGEQYF
TGTGCCACCAGCAGACCACTCACAGGTATCCCCTTCGGCGAGCAGTACTTC
>.|TRBJ2-5|TRBV5-4|.
CASSSRETQYF
TGTGCCAGCAGTTCTCGAGAGACCCAGTACTTC
>TRBD2|TRBJ2-1|TRBV5-1|.
CASSLLLAGSTEQFF
TGCGCCAGCAGCTTGCTGCTAGCGGGATCCACGGAGCAGTTCTTC
>.|TRBJ1-1|TRBV29-1|once
CSVGEGTEAFF
TGCAGCGTTGGGGAGGGGACTGAAGCTTTCTTT
>.|TRBJ1-1|TRBV6-6|.
CASSYRGGGMNTEAFF
TGTGCCAGCAGTTACAGGGGAGGCGGAATGAACACTGAAGCTTTCTTT
>.|TRBJ2-5|TRBV20-1|.
CSALTGETQYF
TGCAGTGCCCTAACCGGGGAGACCCAGTACTTC
>.|TRBJ2-7|TRBV20-1|.
CSAGQAYEQYF
TGCAGTGCTGGCCAAGCCTACGAGCAGTACTTC
>TRBD1|TRBJ1-1|TRBV14|.
CASSRQGQGLAEAFF
TGTGCCAGCAGCCGCCAAGGACAGGGCCTAGCTGAAGCTTTCTTT
>TRBD1|TRBJ2-3|TRBV6-5|.
CASSKGQAIDTQYF
TGTGCCAGCAGTAAGGGACAGGCCATCGATACGCAGTATTTT
>TRBD1|TRBJ1-1|TRBV29-1|.
CSGWDRRDRMNTEAFF
TGCAGCGGGTGGGACAGGCGCGACCGTATGAACACTGAAGCTTTCTTT
>TRBD1|TRBJ2-1|TRBV19|.
CASSRTGQNEQFF
TGTGCCTCATCCCGGACAGGGCAAAATGAGCAGTTCTTC
>.|TRBJ1-6|TRBV10-3|.
CAISVVREGNSPLHF
TGTGCCATCAGTGTAGTCAGGGAGGGAAATTCACCCCTCCACTTT
>TRBD2|TRBJ2-3|TRBV9|.
CASSVVPSGGTDTQYF
TGTGCCAGCAGCGTAGTTCCTAGCGGGGGCACAGATACGCAGTATTTT
>TRBD1|TRBJ1-2|TRBV6-1|.
CASREPGTVYGYTF
TGTGCCAGCAGAGAGCCCGGGACAGTCTATGGCTACACCTTC
>TRBD1|TRBJ1-5|TRBV28|.
CASSGQGAGRMPQHF
TGTGCCAGCAGTGGACAGGGGGCGGGAAGGATGCCCCAGCATTTT
>.|TRBJ1-1|TRBV18|.
CASSPTVSNTEAFF
TGTGCCAGCTCACCGACAGTCTCTAACACTGAAGCTTTCTTT
>.|TRBJ2-2|TRBV11-2|.
CASRTGNTGELFF
TGTGCCAGCAGAACAGGGAACACCGGGGAGCTGTTTTTT
>TRBD2|TRBJ2-2|TRBV4-2|.
CASSQASGSGTGELFF
TGTGCCAGCAGCCAAGCGAGCGGGAGTGGCACCGGGGAGCTGTTTTTT
>.|TRBJ1-5|TRBV9|.
CASSGTDSLNQPQHF
TGTGCCAGCAGCGGGACGGACAGTCTCAATCAGCCCCAGCATTTT
>.|TRBJ2-2|TRBV28|.
CASSYDTLNTGELFF
TGTGCCAGCAGTTACGACACCCTTAACACCGGGGAGCTGTTTTTT
>TRBD1|TRBJ1-2|TRBV7-2|.
CASSYWTGEGYTF
TGTGCCAGCAGTTATTGGACAGGGGAAGGCTACACCTTC
>.|TRBJ1-1|TRBV7-3|.
CASSPGPTAEAFF
TGTGCCAGCAGCCCCGGTCCCACGGCTGAAGCTTTCTTT
>.|TRBJ2-7|TRBV6-5|once
CASSYAGRSYEQYF
TGTGCCAGCAGTTATGCAGGGCGCTCCTACGAGCAGTACTTC
>TRBD1|TRBJ1-1|TRBV4-2|.
CASSQSRTGGPAFF
TGTGCCAGCAGCCAAAGTAGGACAGGGGGCCCAGCTTTCTTT
>.|TRBJ1-1|TRBV5-1|.
CASSLVGGMNTEAFF
TGCGCCAGCAGCTTGGTGGGGGGTATGAACACTGAAGCTTTCTTT
>.|TRBJ1-4|TRBV5-1|.
CASSLAGGATNEKLFF
TGCGCCAGCAGCTTGGCCGGGGGAGCAACTAATGAAAAACTGTTTTTT
>.|TRBJ2-2|TRBV20-1|once
CSAQGTGELFF
TGCAGTGCCCAGGGCACCGGGGAGCTGTTTTTT
>TRBD1|TRBJ1-1|TRBV4-1|.
CASSPRTGQNTEAFF
TGCGCCAGCAGCCCCCGGACAGGGCAGAACACTGAAGCTTTCTTT
>TRBD2|TRBJ2-7|TRBV7-2|.
CASSPRLATGYEQYF
TGTGCCAGCAGCCCACGACTAGCCACCGGCTACGAGCAGTACTTC
>.|TRBJ1-4|TRBV25-1|.
CASTQTGSTNEKLFF
TGTGCCAGCACCCAAACAGGCTCAACTAATGAAAAACTGTTTTTT
>TRBD1|TRBJ1-5|TRBV12-5|.
CASGLGQGGQPQHF
TGTGCTAGTGGTTTGGGACAGGGAGGTCAGCCCCAGCATTTT
>.|TRBJ1-2|TRBV19|once
CASSLGGNYGYTF
TGTGCCAGTTCTTTAGGGGGTAACTATGGCTACACCTTC
>TRBD1|TRBJ1-3|TRBV19|.
CASSQTGASGNTIYF
TGTGCCAGTAGTCAGACAGGGGCTTCTGGAAACACCATATATTTT
>TRBD1|TRBJ2-1|TRBV5-1|.
CASSTGQGDGGEQFF
TGCGCCAGCAGCACGGGACAGGGCGATGGGGGTGAGCAGTTCTTC
>.|TRBJ2-2|TRBV4-1|once
CASSELTSTSGELFF
TGCGCCAGCAGCGAACTTACTAGTACGTCCGGGGAGCTGTTTTTT
>TRBD1|TRBJ2-7|TRBV12-5|.
CASGLYTGGQGTYEQYF
TGTGCTAGTGGTTTGTACACAGGGGGACAGGGAACCTACGAGCAGTACTTC
>.|TRBJ2-3|TRBV7-2|.
CASSVPGTDTQYF
TGTGCCAGCAGCGTACCCGGGACAGATACGCAGTATTTT
>TRBD1|TRBJ1-5|TRBV28|.
CASSFDRAPDPPQHF
TGTGCCAGCAGTTTCGACAGGGCCCCCGATCCGCCCCAGCATTTT
>TRBD1|TRBJ1-1|TRBV5-1|.
CASSTGQGGMNTEAFF
TGCGCCAGCAGCACGGGACAGGGGGGGATGAACACTGAAGCTTTCTTT
>.|TRBJ2-6|TRBV6-1|.
CASSEVRASGANVLTF
TGTGCCAGCAGTGAAGTGAGAGCCTCTGGGGCCAACGTCCTGACTTTC
>.|TRBJ1-1|TRBV6-1|.
CASSNGGALNTEAFF
TGTGCCAGCAGTAACGGAGGAGCTTTGAACACTGAAGCTTTCTTT
>.|TRBJ1-6|TRBV6-1|.
CASSVLQSPLHF
TGTGCCAGCAGTGTTTTACAGTCACCCCTCCACTTT
>.|TRBJ2-7|TRBV10-3|.
CAIRSSAYEQYF
TGTGCCATCAGATCCAGCGCCTACGAGCAGTACTTC
>TRBD1|TRBJ2-3|TRBV2|.
CASRFTGEDTQYF
TGTGCCAGCAGATTTACAGGGGAAGATACGCAGTATTTT
>.|TRBJ2-7|TRBV30|.
CAWSPGNTYEQYF
TGTGCCTGGAGTCCAGGGAACACCTACGAGCAGTACTTC
>TRBD2|TRBJ2-5|TRBV15|.
CATGPRSGEGETQYF
TGTGCCACCGGTCCGCGAAGCGGGGAGGGGGAGACCCAGTACTTC
>TRBD1|TRBJ1-1|TRBV25-1|.
CASSGLGQPNTEAFF
TGTGCCAGCAGTGGTCTGGGACAGCCGAACACTGAAGCTTTCTTT
>.|TRBJ2-3|TRBV5-1|.
CASSLEGYTDTQYF
TGCGCCAGCAGCTTGGAGGGGTACACAGATACGCAGTATTTT
>.|TRBJ2-2|TRBV5-4|.
CASRAGAPGELFF
TGTGCCAGCAGGGCAGGGGCACCCGGGGAGCTGTTTTTT